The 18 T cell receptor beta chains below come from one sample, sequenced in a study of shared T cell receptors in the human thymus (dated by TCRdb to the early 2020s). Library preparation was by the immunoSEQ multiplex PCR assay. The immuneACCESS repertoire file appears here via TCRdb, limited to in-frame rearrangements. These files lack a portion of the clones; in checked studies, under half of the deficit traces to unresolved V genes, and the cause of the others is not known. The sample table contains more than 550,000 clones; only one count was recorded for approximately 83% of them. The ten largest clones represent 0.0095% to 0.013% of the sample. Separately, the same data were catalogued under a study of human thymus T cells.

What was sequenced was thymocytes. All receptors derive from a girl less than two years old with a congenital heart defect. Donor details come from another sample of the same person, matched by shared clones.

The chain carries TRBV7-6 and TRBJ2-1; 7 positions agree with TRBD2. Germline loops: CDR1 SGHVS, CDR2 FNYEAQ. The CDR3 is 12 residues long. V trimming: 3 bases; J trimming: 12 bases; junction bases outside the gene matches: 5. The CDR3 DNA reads TGTGCCAGCAGCTTGCGGGGGTCACGGCAGTTCTTC. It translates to CASSLRGSRQFF.

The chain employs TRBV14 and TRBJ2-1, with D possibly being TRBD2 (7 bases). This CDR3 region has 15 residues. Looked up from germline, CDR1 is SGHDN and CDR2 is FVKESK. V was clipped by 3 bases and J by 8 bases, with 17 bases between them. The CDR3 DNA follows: TGTGCCAGCAGCCAGTTGAGGGGGGGCCAAGATGAGCAGTTCTTC. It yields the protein CASSQLRGGQDEQFF. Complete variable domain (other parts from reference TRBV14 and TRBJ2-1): EAGVTQFPSHSVIEKGQTVTLRCDPISGHDNLYWYRRVMGKEIKFLLHFVKESKQDESGMPNNRFLAERTGGTYSTLKVQPAELEDSGVYFCASSQLRGGQDEQFFGPGTRLTVL.

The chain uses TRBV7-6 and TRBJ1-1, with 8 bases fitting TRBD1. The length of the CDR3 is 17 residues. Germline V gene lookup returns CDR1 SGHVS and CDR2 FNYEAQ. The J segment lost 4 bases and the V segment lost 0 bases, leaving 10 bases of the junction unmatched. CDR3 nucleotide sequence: TGTGCCAGCAGCTTAGCTAATACAGGGGGGATTGGCACTGAAGCTTTCTTT. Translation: CASSLANTGGIGTEAFF. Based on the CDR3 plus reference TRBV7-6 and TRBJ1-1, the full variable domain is GAGVSQSPRYKVTKRGQDVALRCDPISGHVSLYWYRQALGQGPEFLTYFNYEAQQDKSGLPNDRFSAERPEGSISTLTIQRTEQRDSAMYRCASSLANTGGIGTEAFFGQGTRLTVV.

The CDR3 DNA reads as TGCGCCAGCAGCCCCGACAGGGGCTACGAGCAGTACTTC. Protein sequence: CASSPDRGYEQYF. This chain uses TRBV5-1 with TRBJ2-5, with TRBD1 identical over 8 bases. The end of the DNA fits TRBJ2-7 better, so the J call may be wrong. The CDR3 contains 13 residues. Germline V gene sequence: CDR1 SGHRS, CDR2 YFSETQ.

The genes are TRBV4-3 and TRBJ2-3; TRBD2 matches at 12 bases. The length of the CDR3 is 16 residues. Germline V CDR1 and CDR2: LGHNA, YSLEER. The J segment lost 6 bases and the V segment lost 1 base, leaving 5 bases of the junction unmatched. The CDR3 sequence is CASSQAGLAGLDTQYF. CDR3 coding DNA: TGCGCCAGCAGCCAAGCGGGACTAGCGGGCTTGGATACGCAGTATTTT.

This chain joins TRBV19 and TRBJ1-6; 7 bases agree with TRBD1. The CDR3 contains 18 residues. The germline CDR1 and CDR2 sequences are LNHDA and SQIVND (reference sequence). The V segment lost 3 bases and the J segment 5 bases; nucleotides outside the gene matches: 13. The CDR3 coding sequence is TGTGCCAGTAGTATCAGGACAGGCGGGAAGACCCATAATTCACCCCTCCACTTT. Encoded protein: CASSIRTGGKTHNSPLHF.

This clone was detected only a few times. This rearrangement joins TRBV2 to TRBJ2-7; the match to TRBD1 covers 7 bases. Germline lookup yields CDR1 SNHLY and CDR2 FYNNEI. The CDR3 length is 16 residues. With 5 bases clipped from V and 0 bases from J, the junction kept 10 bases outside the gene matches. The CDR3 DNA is TGTGCCAGCAGTAAAATCGGGACAGCTGACTCCTACGAGCAGTACTTC. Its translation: CASSKIGTADSYEQYF.

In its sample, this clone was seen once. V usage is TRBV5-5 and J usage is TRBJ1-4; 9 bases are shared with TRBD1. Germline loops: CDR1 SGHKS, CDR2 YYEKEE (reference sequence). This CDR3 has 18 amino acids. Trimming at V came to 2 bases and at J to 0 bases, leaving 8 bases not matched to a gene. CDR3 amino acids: CASSFTPGQGATNEKLFF. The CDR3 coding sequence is TGTGCCAGCAGCTTTACACCGGGACAGGGTGCAACTAATGAAAAACTGTTTTTT.

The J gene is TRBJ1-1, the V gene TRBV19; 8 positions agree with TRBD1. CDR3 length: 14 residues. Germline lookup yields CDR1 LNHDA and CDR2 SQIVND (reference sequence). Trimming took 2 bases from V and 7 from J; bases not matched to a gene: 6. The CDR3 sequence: CASSINRGSLEAFF. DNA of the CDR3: TGTGCCAGTAGTATAAACAGGGGGAGCCTTGAAGCTTTCTTT.

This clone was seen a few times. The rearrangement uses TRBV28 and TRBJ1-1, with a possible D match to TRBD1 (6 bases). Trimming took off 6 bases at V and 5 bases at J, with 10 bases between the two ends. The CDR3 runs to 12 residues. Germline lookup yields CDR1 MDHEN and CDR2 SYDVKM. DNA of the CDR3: TGTGCCAGCAGCCGTGGACAGACTGAAGCTTTCTTT. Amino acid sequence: CASSRGQTEAFF. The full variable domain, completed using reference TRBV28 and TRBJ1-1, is DVKVTQSSRYLVKRTGEKVFLECVQDMDHENMFWYRQDPGLGLRLIYFSYDVKMKEKGDIPEGYSVSREKKERFSLILESASTNQTSMYLCASSRGQTEAFFGQGTRLTVV.

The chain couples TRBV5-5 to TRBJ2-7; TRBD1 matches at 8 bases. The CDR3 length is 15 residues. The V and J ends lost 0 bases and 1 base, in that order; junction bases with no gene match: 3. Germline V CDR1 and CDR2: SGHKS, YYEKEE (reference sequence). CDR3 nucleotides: TGTGCCAGCAGCTTGGTACGGGACAGGTCCTACGAGCAGTACTTC. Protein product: CASSLVRDRSYEQYF.

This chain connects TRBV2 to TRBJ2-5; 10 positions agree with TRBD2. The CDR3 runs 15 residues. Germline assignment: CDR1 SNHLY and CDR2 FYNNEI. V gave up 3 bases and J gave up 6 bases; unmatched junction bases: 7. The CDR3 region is CASSDRAGGPQTQYF. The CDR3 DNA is TGTGCCAGCAGTGATCGAGCGGGGGGGCCGCAGACCCAGTACTTC. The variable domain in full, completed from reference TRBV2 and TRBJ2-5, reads EPEVTQTPSHQVTQMGQEVILRCVPISNHLYFYWYRQILGQKVEFLVSFYNNEISEKSEIFDDQFSVERPDGSNFTLKIRSTKLEDSAMYFCASSDRAGGPQTQYFGPGTRLLVL.

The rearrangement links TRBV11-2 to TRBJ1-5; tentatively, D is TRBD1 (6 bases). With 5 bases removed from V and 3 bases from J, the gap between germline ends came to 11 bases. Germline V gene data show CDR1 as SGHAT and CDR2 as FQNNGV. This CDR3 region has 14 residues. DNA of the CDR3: TGTGCCAGCAGCCAGGACAGTCTCAATCAGCCCCAGCATTTT. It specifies CASSQDSLNQPQHF.

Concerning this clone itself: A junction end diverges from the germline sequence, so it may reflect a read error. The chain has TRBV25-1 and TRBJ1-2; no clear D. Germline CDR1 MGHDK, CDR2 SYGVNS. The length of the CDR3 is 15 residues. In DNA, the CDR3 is TGTGCCGGCAGTGAATTTGACGGAGCGTTTTATGGCTACACCTTC. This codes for CAGSEFDGAFYGYTF.

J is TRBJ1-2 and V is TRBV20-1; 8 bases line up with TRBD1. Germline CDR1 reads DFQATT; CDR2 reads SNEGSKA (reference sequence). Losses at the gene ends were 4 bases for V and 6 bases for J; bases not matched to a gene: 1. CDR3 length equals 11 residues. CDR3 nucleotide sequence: TGCAGTGCTATACAGGGGGATGGCTACACCTTC. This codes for CSAIQGDGYTF.

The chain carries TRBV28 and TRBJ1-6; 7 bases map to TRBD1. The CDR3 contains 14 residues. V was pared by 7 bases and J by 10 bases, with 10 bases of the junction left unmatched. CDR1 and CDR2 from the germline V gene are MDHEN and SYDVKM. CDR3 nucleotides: TGTGCCAGCACCGACCAGGGGGTAGAGTCACCCCTCCACTTT. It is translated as CASTDQGVESPLHF.

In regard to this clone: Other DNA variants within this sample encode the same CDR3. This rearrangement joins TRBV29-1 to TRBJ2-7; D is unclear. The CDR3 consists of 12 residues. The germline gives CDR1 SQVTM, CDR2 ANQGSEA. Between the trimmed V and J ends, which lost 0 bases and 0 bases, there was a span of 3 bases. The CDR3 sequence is CSVEDSSYEQYF. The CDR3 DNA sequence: TGCAGCGTTGAAGACAGCTCCTACGAGCAGTACTTC.

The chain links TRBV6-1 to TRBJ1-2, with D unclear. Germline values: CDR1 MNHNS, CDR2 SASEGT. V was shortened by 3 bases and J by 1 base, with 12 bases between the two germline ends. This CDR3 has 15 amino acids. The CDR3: CASSDSGILNYGYTF. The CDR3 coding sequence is TGTGCCAGCAGTGACTCCGGGATACTTAACTATGGCTACACCTTC.